This is a list of T cell receptor beta chains from one sample in a study of regulatory T cells in long-lasting Graves disease. TCRdb recomputed calls from the multiplex PCR reads with MiXCR, one row per CDR3 protein. The table lists fewer than 550,000 distinct CDR3 sequences, roughly a sixth of them singletons. These same records also appear under a second study, on T cells in Graves' hyperthyroidism and ophthalmopathy.

The sample consisted of peripheral blood mononuclear cells (PBMCs), taken at new diagnosis, from a patient treated with antithyroid drugs. Receptors originate from a woman aged 35-65 years with Graves disease. The CDR3 runs from the conserved cysteine through the conserved F or W. The order of the fields is D gene, V gene, J gene, clone size, CDR3 protein, CDR3 DNA. A D gene is named only where the DNA matches it firmly. Expanded clones are given a class, and other clones once, few, many or no size at all.

D: TRBD1; V: TRBV28; J: TRBJ1-2; size: many; CDR3: CASSPRGGGGGYTF; DNA: TGTGCCAGCAGTCCCAGGGGGGGAGGCGGTGGCTACACCTTC
D: TRBD1; V: TRBV13; J: TRBJ1-2; size: many; CDR3: CASSLLQGASGYTF; DNA: TGTGCCAGCAGCTTATTGCAGGGGGCGTCTGGCTACACCTTC
D: .; V: TRBV12-3/TRBV12-4; J: TRBJ1-3; size: few; CDR3: CASTVGGGYSGNTIYF; DNA: TGTGCCAGCACCGTGGGGGGTGGCTACTCTGGAAACACCATATATTTT
D: TRBD1; V: TRBV5-6; J: TRBJ2-5; size: .; CDR3: CASNSGTGGWETQYF; DNA: TGTGCCAGCAACTCCGGGACAGGGGGCTGGGAGACCCAGTACTTC
D: TRBD1; V: TRBV28; J: TRBJ1-1; size: many; CDR3: CASRYQGGAFF; DNA: TGTGCCAGCAGATATCAGGGGGGGGCTTTCTTT
D: TRBD2; V: TRBV6-1; J: TRBJ2-5; size: many; CDR3: CASSTNGGGKTQYF; DNA: TGTGCCAGCAGTACCAACGGGGGAGGGAAGACCCAGTACTTC
D: TRBD2; V: TRBV7-2; J: TRBJ2-3; size: .; CDR3: CASSLVPLHSGGAADTQYF; DNA: TGTGCCAGCAGCTTAGTTCCCCTCCACAGCGGGGGGGCCGCAGATACGCAGTATTTT
D: .; V: TRBV28; J: TRBJ1-6; size: many; CDR3: CASGLWNLRNSPLHF; DNA: TGTGCCAGCGGTTTGTGGAACCTAAGGAATTCACCCCTCCACTTT
D: .; V: TRBV2; J: TRBJ2-7; size: many; CDR3: CASSGGLTFYEQYF; DNA: TGTGCCAGCAGCGGGGGGCTCACTTTCTACGAGCAGTACTTC
D: TRBD1; V: TRBV12-3/TRBV12-4; J: TRBJ1-4; size: few; CDR3: CASGDRVGKLFF; DNA: TGTGCCAGCGGAGACAGGGTCGGCAAACTGTTTTTT
D: .; V: TRBV5-5; J: TRBJ2-1; size: many; CDR3: CASTFTGTNEQFF; DNA: TGTGCCAGCACCTTCACAGGGACGAATGAGCAGTTCTTC
D: TRBD1; V: TRBV10-3; J: TRBJ1-6; size: .; CDR3: CAISVQGENSPLHF; DNA: TGTGCCATCAGTGTGCAGGGGGAAAATTCACCCCTCCACTTT
D: .; V: TRBV9; J: TRBJ1-1; size: many; CDR3: CASSVGGRTEAFF; DNA: TGTGCCAGCAGCGTAGGGGGAAGGACTGAAGCTTTCTTT
D: TRBD1; V: TRBV11-2; J: TRBJ2-7; size: many; CDR3: CASSPDRWDRKPPYEQYF; DNA: TGTGCCAGCAGCCCGGATCGATGGGACAGAAAGCCTCCCTACGAGCAGTACTTC
D: TRBD1; V: TRBV7-2; J: TRBJ2-5; size: many; CDR3: CASRTTGGKETQYF; DNA: TGTGCCAGCCGAACTACAGGGGGCAAAGAGACCCAGTACTTC
D: .; V: TRBV15; J: TRBJ2-1; size: many; CDR3: CATSRDRASSYNEQFF; DNA: TGTGCCACCAGCAGAGATAGGGCTAGCTCCTACAATGAGCAGTTCTTC
D: TRBD1; V: TRBV18; J: TRBJ1-1; size: many; CDR3: CASSSQGGLGMEAFF; DNA: TGTGCCAGCTCATCCCAGGGGGGGCTCGGTATGGAAGCTTTCTTT
D: .; V: TRBV15; J: TRBJ2-5; size: many; CDR3: CATSLSGGQQETQYF; DNA: TGTGCCACCAGCTTGAGCGGAGGCCAACAAGAGACCCAGTACTTC
D: .; V: TRBV18; J: TRBJ1-1; size: .; CDR3: CARPPGPEDTEAFF; DNA: TGTGCCAGACCCCCAGGGCCAGAGGACACTGAAGCTTTCTTT
D: .; V: TRBV7-8; J: TRBJ2-7; size: many; CDR3: CASGSGTIAYEQYF; DNA: TGTGCCAGCGGGTCCGGGACCATCGCCTACGAGCAGTACTTC
D: TRBD2; V: TRBV24-1; J: TRBJ2-5; size: few; CDR3: CATSVGLAGFGETQYF; DNA: TGTGCCACCAGTGTAGGACTAGCGGGGTTCGGAGAGACCCAGTACTTC
D: .; V: TRBV12-3/TRBV12-4; J: TRBJ2-5; size: few; CDR3: CASSLIPRHSQETQYF; DNA: TGTGCCAGCAGTTTAATCCCACGACACTCCCAAGAGACCCAGTACTTC
D: TRBD1; V: TRBV3-1; J: TRBJ2-5; size: .; CDR3: CASRRSQGWETQYF; DNA: TGTGCCAGCAGGCGTTCACAGGGGTGGGAGACCCAGTACTTC
D: TRBD1; V: TRBV5-8; J: TRBJ2-3; size: few; CDR3: CAGRRQGADTDTQYF; DNA: TGTGCCGGCAGACGTCAGGGGGCGGACACAGATACGCAGTATTTT
D: .; V: TRBV12-3/TRBV12-4; J: TRBJ2-1; size: many; CDR3: CASSPGTSYNEQFF; DNA: TGTGCCAGCAGCCCCGGGACATCTTACAATGAGCAGTTCTTC
D: .; V: TRBV2; J: TRBJ1-4; size: many; CDR3: CASTPAFNEKLFF; DNA: TGTGCCAGCACCCCAGCCTTCAATGAAAAACTGTTTTTT
D: .; V: TRBV7-9; J: TRBJ1-1; size: many; CDR3: CASSPYNGLNTEAFF; DNA: TGTGCCAGCAGCCCGTACAATGGACTAAACACTGAAGCTTTCTTT
D: .; V: TRBV14; J: TRBJ1-2; size: .; CDR3: CASSRNMAATGYTF; DNA: TGTGCCAGCAGCCGGAACATGGCGGCTACGGGCTACACCTTC
D: TRBD1; V: TRBV6-1; J: TRBJ1-4; size: many; CDR3: CASSEQQGAWGKLFF; DNA: TGTGCCAGCAGTGAACAGCAGGGGGCTTGGGGAAAACTGTTTTTT
D: TRBD2; V: TRBV12-3/TRBV12-4; J: TRBJ2-3; size: many; CDR3: CATSGGRTDTQYF; DNA: TGTGCCACTAGCGGGGGGCGCACAGATACGCAGTATTTT
D: TRBD1; V: TRBV5-5; J: TRBJ2-1; size: few; CDR3: CASSFEDRSINEQFF; DNA: TGTGCCAGCAGCTTTGAGGACAGGTCGATAAATGAGCAGTTCTTC
D: .; V: TRBV24-1; J: TRBJ2-3; size: many; CDR3: CATSHRDGTDTQYF; DNA: TGTGCCACCAGCCACAGGGATGGAACAGATACGCAGTATTTT
D: TRBD1; V: TRBV28; J: TRBJ2-7; size: many; CDR3: CASSGTGERYEQYF; DNA: TGTGCCAGCAGTGGGACAGGGGAACGCTACGAGCAGTACTTC
D: .; V: TRBV9; J: TRBJ1-1; size: .; CDR3: CASSIGGSTEAFF; DNA: TGTGCCAGCAGCATTGGGGGGAGCACTGAAGCTTTCTTT
D: .; V: TRBV24-1; J: TRBJ2-3; size: .; CDR3: CATPPKGPGVAQYF; DNA: TGTGCCACCCCGCCTAAGGGTCCAGGAGTTGCGCAGTATTTT
D: TRBD1; V: TRBV20-1; J: TRBJ2-5; size: many; CDR3: CSLRDRGETQYF; DNA: TGCAGCCTCCGGGACAGGGGAGAGACCCAGTACTTC
D: .; V: TRBV11-2; J: TRBJ1-1; size: .; CDR3: CASEPRWGSTEAFF; DNA: TGTGCCAGCGAGCCCCGATGGGGGTCAACTGAAGCTTTCTTT
D: TRBD1; V: TRBV11-3; J: TRBJ2-1; size: many; CDR3: CASSPQGIEQFF; DNA: TGTGCCAGCAGTCCACAGGGGATTGAGCAGTTCTTC
D: .; V: TRBV5-4; J: TRBJ2-1; size: few; CDR3: CASSWVGGAYNEQFF; DNA: TGTGCCAGCAGCTGGGTAGGGGGGGCCTACAATGAGCAGTTCTTC
D: TRBD1; V: TRBV10-3; J: TRBJ1-5; size: few; CDR3: CAIRGDSSNQPQHF; DNA: TGTGCCATCAGGGGGGACAGCTCCAATCAGCCCCAGCATTTT
D: TRBD1; V: TRBV18; J: TRBJ2-3; size: few; CDR3: CASSPMDRGTDTQYF; DNA: TGTGCCAGCTCGCCAATGGACAGGGGCACAGATACGCAGTATTTT
D: .; V: TRBV6-6; J: TRBJ2-5; size: few; CDR3: CASSYSDPGQETQYF; DNA: TGTGCCAGCAGTTACTCGGACCCCGGCCAAGAGACCCAGTACTTC
D: .; V: TRBV3-1; J: TRBJ1-5; size: many; CDR3: CASSQGTGRPDQPQHF; DNA: TGTGCCAGCAGCCAAGGCACGGGACGGCCCGATCAGCCCCAGCATTTT
D: .; V: TRBV28; J: TRBJ1-1; size: many; CDR3: CASITMNTEAFF; DNA: TGTGCCAGCATCACGATGAACACTGAAGCTTTCTTT
D: .; V: TRBV11-2; J: TRBJ1-2; size: once; CDR3: CAGSLEPRIQSYGYTF; DNA: TGTGCCGGCAGCTTAGAACCCAGGATTCAGTCCTATGGCTACACCTTC
D: TRBD1; V: TRBV6-1; J: TRBJ2-5; size: .; CDR3: CASRTGGEETQYF; DNA: TGTGCCAGCAGGACAGGGGGCGAAGAGACCCAGTACTTC
D: TRBD1; V: TRBV19; J: TRBJ2-1; size: few; CDR3: CASSRRDRGWSYNEQFF; DNA: TGTGCCAGTAGTAGAAGGGACAGGGGTTGGTCCTACAATGAGCAGTTCTTC
D: .; V: TRBV20-1; J: TRBJ2-7; size: .; CDR3: CNAPPSSSYEQYF; DNA: TGCAATGCTCCCCCAAGCAGCTCCTACGAGCAGTACTTC